The 23 T cell receptor beta chains below were found in one sample sequenced in a study of shared clonotypes between healthy human individuals. The naive CD8 fraction comprised CD45RO-negative cells positively selected for CCR7 and excluded terminally differentiated effector memory CD45RA+ cells. The method was immunoSEQ multiplex PCR; TCRdb's version includes in-frame clones alone and lacks a portion of them. The table has roughly 810,000 clones, about 96% seen once; the top ten hold less than 0.25%. Source material: naive CD8+ T cells sorted from blood. The receptors derive from a man aged 25-45 years in good health.

In DNA form, the CDR3 reads TGTGCCAGCAGCAGTGGCGCCTCCCGAGGACCCCAGTACTTC. It encodes CASSSGASRGPQYF. J is TRBJ2-5 and V is TRBV27; D ambiguous. Between the trimmed V and J ends, which lost 6 bases and 9 bases, there was a span of 20 bases. CDR3 length: 14 amino acids. The V gene's germline CDR1 is MNHEY and CDR2 SMNVEV (reference sequence).

The chain combines TRBV27 with TRBJ2-7, with 7 bases matching TRBD1. This CDR3 contains 13 residues. Germline CDR1 and CDR2: MNHEY and SMNVEV (reference sequence). The junction had 10 bases not matched to a gene; V was cut back by 8 bases and J by 6 bases. The CDR3, as DNA: TGTGCCAGCGGACGGGACAGAAGCTTCGAGCAGTACTTC. It yields the protein CASGRDRSFEQYF.

This clone was observed a single time. Other nucleotide sequences in the sample specify the same CDR3. The V and J genes are TRBV9 and TRBJ1-2; D not resolved. The CDR3 has 12 residues. Deletions cut 4 bases from V and 8 bases from J, with 12 bases between. Germline loops: CDR1 SGDLS, CDR2 YYNGEE. This CDR3 reads CASSTRTDGYTF. The CDR3 region has the DNA TGTGCCAGCAGCACTAGAACAGACGGCTACACCTTC.

The rearrangement uses TRBV29-1 and TRBJ2-1, with D possibly being TRBD2 (6 bases). Trimming took off 4 bases at V and 0 bases at J, with 16 bases between the two ends. The CDR3 loop spans 16 amino acids. The germline V gene encodes CDR1 SQVTM and CDR2 ANQGSEA. This CDR3 is CSVAGTPSLSYNEQFF. DNA of the CDR3: TGCAGCGTTGCCGGGACTCCTTCCCTCTCCTACAATGAGCAGTTCTTC.

Written as DNA, the CDR3 is TGTGCCAGCAGTTTCACGGGCTCGGTTGATACGCAGTATTTT. As protein: CASSFTGSVDTQYF. The chain is built from TRBV11-2 and TRBJ2-3, with D hard to call. In germline, CDR1 is SGHAT, CDR2 FQNNGV. V was shortened by 6 bases and J by 6 bases, with 16 bases between the two germline ends. CDR3 length equals 14 residues.

The rearrangement joins TRBV9 to TRBJ1-5; tentatively, D is TRBD1 (5 bases). Germline CDR1 is SGDLS and CDR2 is YYNGEE. V was cut by 3 bases and J by 7 bases, with 5 bases left in between. The CDR3 runs to 11 residues. The CDR3 here is CASSGGQPQHF. CDR3 coding DNA: TGTGCCAGCAGCGGGGGGCAGCCCCAGCATTTT.

The J gene is TRBJ2-3, the V gene TRBV30; D is perhaps TRBD1 or TRBD2 (5 bases each). The V end lost 1 base, the J end lost 5 bases, and 10 bases lay between the germline ends. Germline values: CDR1 GTSNPN, CDR2 SVGIG (reference sequence). The CDR3 totals 13 residues. The CDR3 region has the DNA TGTGCCTGGAGTGAAGGGACGGGAGATACGCAGTATTTT. Translated: CAWSEGTGDTQYF.

The chain uses TRBV27 and TRBJ2-2, with no clear D. The ends were cut back, 4 bases at V and 0 bases at J, with 6 bases in the middle. The CDR3 covers 14 residues. Germline V gene lookup returns CDR1 MNHEY and CDR2 SMNVEV (reference sequence). CDR3 coding DNA: TGTGCCAGCAGTTGGTCAGCGAACACCGGGGAGCTGTTTTTT. It codes for CASSWSANTGELFF.

This chain joins TRBV28 and TRBJ2-3; 8 bases map to TRBD2. Trimming cost V 8 bases and J 6 bases; bases outside gene matches: 19. From germline, CDR1 is MDHEN and CDR2 SYDVKM. The CDR3 runs to 17 residues. The CDR3: CASYQSVYSGETDTQYF. In nucleotides, the CDR3 is TGTGCCAGCTACCAATCTGTGTATAGCGGGGAAACGGATACGCAGTATTTT. The complete variable domain, with remaining parts taken from reference TRBV28 and TRBJ2-3, reads DVKVTQSSRYLVKRTGEKVFLECVQDMDHENMFWYRQDPGLGLRLIYFSYDVKMKEKGDIPEGYSVSREKKERFSLILESASTNQTSMYLCASYQSVYSGETDTQYFGPGTRLTVL.

The chain carries TRBV7-6 and TRBJ2-7, with TRBD2 matching 9 bases. V shed 5 bases, J shed 6 bases, and the junction held 5 bases outside the gene matches. The CDR3 is made up of 13 amino acids. Germline CDR1 and CDR2: SGHVS and FNYEAQ. The CDR3 region has the DNA TGTGCCAGCAGCGCGGGGACTAGCTCCGAGCAGTACTTC. Its translation: CASSAGTSSEQYF.

The rearrangement joins TRBV7-8 to TRBJ2-7; 9 bases align to TRBD1. The CDR3 consists of 15 residues. The V and J ends lost 5 bases and 5 bases, in that order; junction bases with no gene match: 10. CDR1 is SGHVS, CDR2 FQNEAQ, per germline. CDR3 loop: CASSQGQGFIHEQYF. For the CDR3, the DNA is TGTGCCAGCAGCCAAGGACAGGGGTTCATCCACGAGCAGTACTTC.

The chain couples TRBV5-1 to TRBJ1-3; D is uncertain. CDR1 and CDR2 (germline): SGHRS, YFSETQ. Trimming left V 0 bases short and J 0 bases short, with 7 bases between. The CDR3 contains 15 residues. For the CDR3, the DNA is TGCGCCAGCAGCTTGGACCGTATCTCTGGAAACACCATATATTTT. Translating gives CASSLDRISGNTIYF.

This chain links TRBV5-4 with TRBJ1-1; 7 bases fit TRBD1. The germline gives CDR1 SGHNT, CDR2 YYREEE (reference sequence). The CDR3 has 15 amino acids. V lost 3 bases to trimming and J lost 0 bases; unmatched junction nucleotides: 5. Here the CDR3 reads CASSWTGNLNTEAFF. CDR3 DNA sequence: TGTGCCAGCAGCTGGACAGGAAACCTGAACACTGAAGCTTTCTTT.

The J gene is TRBJ2-1, the V gene TRBV27, with 10 bases identical to TRBD1. The germline gives CDR1 MNHEY, CDR2 SMNVEV (reference sequence). V gave up 5 bases and J gave up 12 bases; unmatched junction bases: 19. The CDR3 runs 17 residues. CDR3 region: CASSTTEGQGLFRSQFF. As DNA, the CDR3 is TGTGCCAGCAGTACCACAGAGGGACAGGGGCTTTTTCGGTCGCAGTTCTTC.

The sample holds a few counts of this clone. This chain joins TRBV7-9 and TRBJ1-1; no clear D gene. This CDR3 is built from 18 residues. The germline V gene encodes CDR1 SEHNR and CDR2 FQNEAQ (reference sequence). The V and J ends lost 5 bases and 4 bases respectively, with 26 bases between them. The CDR3 here is CASSPRWSPGPRITEAFF. CDR3 bases: TGTGCCAGCAGCCCCCGATGGTCCCCGGGTCCTAGAATCACTGAAGCTTTCTTT.

The chain combines TRBV29-1 with TRBJ2-1; TRBD2 matches at 9 bases. The CDR3 loop spans 16 amino acids. Unmatched junction bases numbered 12, after V lost 6 bases and J lost 3 bases. The germline CDR1 and CDR2 sequences are SQVTM and ANQGSEA. The CDR3 DNA reads TGCAGCGTCGCCGGACTAGCGAGCCGGCTCTACAATGAGCAGTTCTTC. Translating gives CSVAGLASRLYNEQFF.

Regarding this clone: The same CDR3 also results from other DNA sequences found in this sample. The chain links TRBV28 to TRBJ2-7; no firm D call. Germline CDR1 is MDHEN and CDR2 is SYDVKM. The CDR3 is made up of 12 amino acids. V shed 6 bases and J shed 1 base, with 7 bases lying between them. The CDR3 nucleotides are TGTGCCAGCAGCTACGCGTCCTACGAGCAGTACTTC. It codes for CASSYASYEQYF.

The rearrangement links TRBV4-3 to TRBJ2-7; 9 positions match TRBD1. Looked up from germline, CDR1 is LGHNA and CDR2 is YSLEER. CDR3 length equals 17 residues. J was trimmed by 6 bases and V by 2 bases; bases with no gene match: 14. The CDR3 here is CASSQRAPGQGAREQYF. The CDR3 nucleotides are TGCGCCAGCAGCCAAAGAGCACCGGGACAGGGCGCCCGCGAGCAGTACTTC.

V gene TRBV4-3 combines with J gene TRBJ2-7, with D unresolved. The CDR3 totals 15 residues. The V end was cut by 1 base, the J end by 0 bases, with 10 bases between. The germline V gene has CDR1 LGHNA and CDR2 YSLEER. The CDR3: CASSQGPSVSYEQYF. As DNA, the CDR3 is TGCGCCAGCAGCCAAGGTCCGAGCGTCTCCTACGAGCAGTACTTC.

The chain joins TRBV19 to TRBJ2-7; D gene uncertain. CDR3 length: 13 amino acids. V was trimmed by 1 base and J by 6 bases, leaving 10 bases between them. Per germline, CDR1 LNHDA and CDR2 SQIVND (reference sequence). CDR3 DNA sequence: TGTGCCAGTAGTATAGTCAAGTTCTCCGAGCAGTACTTC. It encodes CASSIVKFSEQYF.

This chain connects TRBV7-8 to TRBJ2-1; D is uncertain. The CDR3 totals 15 residues. Between the trimmed V and J ends, which lost 4 bases and 5 bases, there was a span of 15 bases. CDR1 is SGHVS and CDR2 is FQNEAQ in the germline V gene. CDR3 residues: CASSSLEVGHNEQFF. The CDR3 coding sequence is TGTGCCAGCAGCTCACTTGAGGTAGGGCACAATGAGCAGTTCTTC. The full variable domain, with the rest looked up from reference TRBV7-8 and TRBJ2-1, is GAGVSQSPRYKVAKRGQDVALRCDPISGHVSLFWYQQALGQGPEFLTYFQNEAQLDKSGLPSDRFFAERPEGSVSTLKIQRTQQEDSAVYLCASSSLEVGHNEQFFGPGTRLTVL.

This rearrangement joins TRBV15 to TRBJ2-7; 8 nucleotides match TRBD1. This CDR3 comprises 14 residues. Germline lookup yields CDR1 LNHNV and CDR2 YYDKDF (reference sequence). V lost 5 bases and J lost 6; bases outside the gene matches: 9. The CDR3 here is CATSVSGTGREQYF. The DNA of the CDR3 is TGTGCCACCAGCGTATCGGGGACAGGCCGCGAGCAGTACTTC.

This chain links TRBV10-1 with TRBJ2-2, with a weak D call TRBD1 (5 bases). V gave up 2 bases and J gave up 5 bases, with 9 bases separating them. This CDR3 is built from 14 residues. Germline lookup yields CDR1 WNHNN and CDR2 SYGVQD (reference sequence). This chain's CDR3 is CASSEVRETGELFF. CDR3 bases: TGCGCCAGCAGTGAGGTCAGGGAAACCGGGGAGCTGTTTTTT.